Listed here are 8 T cell receptor beta chains from one sample, sequenced in a study of T cell responses to AZD1222 COVID-19 vaccine. TCRdb's copy holds only in-frame clones and misses some; the assay was immunoSEQ multiplex PCR. The data show about 150,000 clones, with about nine tenths seen just once and 3% to 3.5% held by the top ten. Here the sequenced sample was peripheral blood, taken 28 days after the second AZD1222 dose. The receptors shown here come from an adult who received the AZD1222 COVID-19 vaccine.

The V gene is TRBV15, the J gene TRBJ2-2; TRBD2 aligns across 9 bases. Germline V gene data show CDR1 as LNHNV and CDR2 as YYDKDF (reference sequence). The V segment lost 4 bases and the J segment 0 bases; nucleotides outside the gene matches: 6. CDR3 size: 17 residues. CDR3: CATSILAGPANTGELFF. CDR3 in DNA: TGTGCCACCAGCATCCTAGCGGGGCCAGCGAACACCGGGGAGCTGTTTTTT.

The chain uses TRBV25-1 and TRBJ2-7, with TRBD2 matching 10 bases. Unmatched junction bases numbered 6, after V lost 5 bases and J lost 5 bases. The CDR3 runs to 14 residues. CDR1 is MGHDK, CDR2 SYGVNS, per germline. The CDR3 DNA follows: TGTGCCAGCAGTCCAGCGGGAGGGAGAAACGAGCAGTACTTC. Translation gives CASSPAGGRNEQYF.

The V and J genes are TRBV7-8 and TRBJ2-7; 9 bases match TRBD2. The CDR3 runs to 15 residues. The germline gives CDR1 SGHVS, CDR2 FQNEAQ. The V and J ends lost 5 bases and 2 bases, in that order; junction bases with no gene match: 7. The CDR3 loop reads CASSLSSGTPYEQYF. DNA for the CDR3: TGTGCCAGCAGCCTCTCTAGCGGGACCCCCTACGAGCAGTACTTC. Full variable domain (outside the CDR3, taken from reference TRBV7-8 and TRBJ2-7): GAGVSQSPRYKVAKRGQDVALRCDPISGHVSLFWYQQALGQGPEFLTYFQNEAQLDKSGLPSDRFFAERPEGSVSTLKIQRTQQEDSAVYLCASSLSSGTPYEQYFGPGTRLTVT.

This clone was counted only a few times. This chain's CDR3 is CASSEVGGSSYNEQFF. The DNA of the CDR3 is TGTGCCAGCAGTGAAGTGGGAGGGAGCTCCTACAATGAGCAGTTCTTC. The chain uses TRBV6-1 and TRBJ2-1; 7 bases map to TRBD2. The germline V gene has CDR1 MNHNS and CDR2 SASEGT. The CDR3 length is 16 residues. The ends lost 1 base at V and 0 bases at J; junction bases unmatched: 3.

The V call is TRBV5-1, the J call TRBJ2-1, with 9 bases identical to TRBD2. V shed 0 bases, J shed 9 bases, and the junction held 7 bases outside the gene matches. The CDR3 runs to 15 residues. Germline CDR1 is SGHRS and CDR2 is YFSETQ. The CDR3 loop is CASSLGSSGGSEQFF. DNA of the CDR3: TGCGCCAGCAGCTTGGGAAGTAGCGGGGGAAGTGAGCAGTTCTTC.

The rearrangement links TRBV24-1 to TRBJ1-2, with 7 bases lining up with TRBD1. The CDR3 runs to 18 residues. The J segment lost 0 bases and the V segment lost 9 bases, leaving 18 bases of the junction unmatched. Germline V gene sequence: CDR1 KGHDR, CDR2 SFDVKD. In nucleotides, the CDR3 is TGTGCCACCGTCGATGGGACAGAGGGTCTTTTATCTAACTATGGCTACACCTTC. Its translation is CATVDGTEGLLSNYGYTF.

The V call is TRBV6-5, the J call TRBJ2-3; either TRBD1 or TRBD2 may fit D (5 bases each). The CDR3 has 14 residues. V was clipped by 8 bases and J by 2 bases, with 14 bases between them. Germline-derived CDR1 and CDR2 are MNHEY and SVGAGI. The chain's CDR3 is CASLAGTDTDTQYF. The CDR3 nucleotides read TGTGCCAGCCTCGCCGGGACGGACACAGATACGCAGTATTTT.

The chain employs TRBV4-2 and TRBJ2-7; 7 positions match TRBD2. Germline V gives CDR1 LGHNA, CDR2 YNFKEQ. Losses at the gene ends were 0 bases for V and 5 bases for J; bases not matched to a gene: 7. The CDR3 extends over 15 amino acids. The CDR3 region is CASSQEWREPHEQYF. In nucleotides, the CDR3 is TGTGCCAGCAGCCAAGAGTGGCGGGAGCCCCACGAGCAGTACTTC.